This entry lists 12 T cell receptor beta chains sequenced from one sample in a study of shared clonotypes between healthy human individuals. The table came from immunoSEQ multiplex PCR; TCRdb's copy has only in-frame clones and leaves some out. Of about 2.2 million clones in the sample, roughly 91% were seen once. Selected positively for CCR7 and CD45RO-negative, naive CD8 cells excluded terminally differentiated effector memory CD45RA+ cells. Specimen: naive CD8+ T cells from PBMCs. These receptors all come from a man aged 18 to 29 in good health. Some clones in this sample may be carry-over from other donors' samples.

V and J are TRBV5-1 and TRBJ2-7; 7 nucleotides align to TRBD2. CDR3 length equals 19 residues. The trim removed 4 bases at V and 4 bases at J, leaving 23 bases unmatched. The germline V gene has CDR1 SGHRS and CDR2 YFSETQ. CDR3 nucleotide sequence: TGCGCCAGCAGCGTAATAAGAGGGAGAGGTGCGGGAGCGTTATACGAGCAGTACTTC. Translation gives CASSVIRGRGAGALYEQYF. Full variable domain (remainder filled in from reference TRBV5-1 and TRBJ2-7): KAGVTQTPRYLIKTRGQQVTLSCSPISGHRSVSWYQQTPGQGLQFLFEYFSETQRNKGNFPGRFSGRQFSNSRSEMNVSTLELGDSALYLCASSVIRGRGAGALYEQYFGPGTRLTVT.

This chain uses TRBV7-9 with TRBJ2-3; 11 bases map to TRBD2. Germline CDR1 is SEHNR and CDR2 is FQNEAQ (reference sequence). V lost 6 bases, J lost 3 bases, and 11 bases stayed unmatched. CDR3 length: 17 amino acids. The CDR3 reads CASSPTLAGGPTDTQYF. The CDR3, as DNA: TGTGCCAGCAGTCCTACTCTAGCGGGAGGCCCAACAGATACGCAGTATTTT.

The rearrangement uses TRBV23-1 and TRBJ2-5, with 7 bases that match TRBD1. TRBV23-1 is assigned to the ORF class and has an uncertain function. V shed 4 bases and J 5 bases; nucleotides not matched to a gene: 19. CDR3 length equals 18 residues. The CDR3 nucleotides read TGCGCCAGCAGTCCCACCCTCGCCTTCTACAGGGGAGAGGAGACCCAGTACTTC. It yields the protein CASSPTLAFYRGEETQYF.

There are a few counts of this clone. J is TRBJ1-5 and V is TRBV9; no definite D call. Trimming stripped 3 bases from V and 3 bases from J, with 10 bases between. The CDR3 has 14 residues. Looked up from germline, CDR1 is SGDLS and CDR2 is YYNGEE. This CDR3 reads CASSAHRDNQPQHF. The CDR3 bases are TGTGCCAGCAGCGCGCATAGGGACAATCAGCCCCAGCATTTT.

The chain couples TRBV29-1 to TRBJ2-7, with 8 nucleotides matching TRBD2. Trimming removed 6 bases from V and 2 bases from J; junction bases left unmatched: 9. The CDR3 spans 14 residues. Germline CDR1 is SQVTM and CDR2 is ANQGSEA. The CDR3 sequence is CSVRGGTSPYEQYF. The CDR3 coding sequence is TGCAGCGTGAGGGGTGGGACTAGTCCCTACGAGCAGTACTTC.

This clone was observed many times. Within the sample, other DNA sequences also encode this same CDR3. The chain links TRBV19 to TRBJ1-5; no reliable D call. Germline loops: CDR1 LNHDA, CDR2 SQIVND (reference sequence). The V end was cut by 1 base, the J end by 7 bases, with 5 bases between. The CDR3 covers 12 residues. CDR3 nucleotide sequence: TGTGCCAGTAGTATAGCTAGGCAGCCCCAGCATTTT. Protein: CASSIARQPQHF.

The chain carries TRBV19 and TRBJ2-7; 7 bases map to TRBD1. V dropped 5 bases and J dropped 2; count of bases not matched to a gene: 9. Germline V gene data show CDR1 as LNHDA and CDR2 as SQIVND (reference sequence). This CDR3 contains 15 residues. CDR3 sequence reads: CASSPRDSETYEQYF. CDR3 bases: TGTGCCAGTAGTCCCCGGGACAGCGAGACCTACGAGCAGTACTTC. Using reference TRBV19 and TRBJ2-7 for the parts outside the CDR3, the full variable domain is DGGITQSPKYLFRKEGQNVTLSCEQNLNHDAMYWYRQDPGQGLRLIYYSQIVNDFQKGDIAEGYSVSREKKESFPLTVTSAQKNPTAFYLCASSPRDSETYEQYFGPGTRLTVT.

The chain uses TRBV4-1 and TRBJ1-1; D ambiguous. V lost 1 base and J lost 9, with 21 bases in between. Germline CDR1 reads MGHRA; CDR2 reads YSYEKL. This CDR3 spans 16 amino acids. The CDR3 nucleotides read TGCGCCAGCAGCCAAGGAGGGAATAGGTTCGAGTTTAAAGCTTTCTTT. This gives the protein CASSQGGNRFEFKAFF.

With respect to this clone: The sample holds other DNA sequences that translate to the same CDR3. The genes are TRBV18 and TRBJ2-5; 10 nucleotides agree with TRBD1. This CDR3 is built from 14 residues. Trimming at V came to 4 bases and at J to 1 base, leaving 0 bases not matched to a gene. Per the germline V gene, CDR1 is KGHSH and CDR2 is LQKENI. In nucleotides, the CDR3 is TGTGCCAGCTCACGGGACAGGGGCCAAGAGACCCAGTACTTC. Translation gives CASSRDRGQETQYF.

This chain joins TRBV5-1 and TRBJ2-1; tentatively, D is TRBD2 (5 bases). Germline CDR1 SGHRS, CDR2 YFSETQ. This CDR3 spans 13 amino acids. The germline V and J ends were trimmed by 3 bases and 10 bases, with 14 bases remaining between them. CDR3: CASSYLPEREQFF. The CDR3, as DNA: TGCGCCAGCAGCTATCTCCCTGAGCGGGAGCAGTTCTTC.

V usage is TRBV7-8 and J usage is TRBJ2-7; 9 positions agree with TRBD2. The CDR3 consists of 15 residues. After removal of 1 base from V and 2 bases from J, the junction contained 3 bases not matched to a gene. Germline V gene sequence: CDR1 SGHVS, CDR2 FQNEAQ. CDR3: CASSLEAGGPYEQYF. CDR3 DNA: TGTGCCAGCAGCTTAGAGGCGGGAGGGCCCTACGAGCAGTACTTC.

The chain carries TRBV18 and TRBJ2-4; 8 bases match TRBD1. The CDR3 runs to 18 residues. The trim removed 3 bases at V and 0 bases at J, leaving 10 bases unmatched. Germline-derived CDR1 and CDR2 are KGHSH and LQKENI. The CDR3 spells CASSPRTAGTGAKNIQYF. Written as DNA, the CDR3 is TGTGCCAGCTCACCTAGGACGGCCGGGACAGGAGCCAAAAACATTCAGTACTTC. The full variable domain, in which reference TRBV18 and TRBJ2-4 provide the parts outside the CDR3, is NAGVMQNPRHLVRRRGQEARLRCSPMKGHSHVYWYRQLPEEGLKFMVYLQKENIIDESGMPKERFSAEFPKEGPSILRIQQVVRGDSAAYFCASSPRTAGTGAKNIQYFGAGTRLSVL.